This T cell receptor beta chain was found in a study of identical twins. Healthy Caucasians, and only they, were the donors. Regarding the study as a whole: Within cord blood, abundant beta clonotypes carried fewer insertions, but memory repertoires showed no such trend.

TCRdb itself ran the 5' RACE reads through MiXCR, one entry per CDR3 protein. Altogether over 600,000 distinct CDR3 sequences are present, 20% to 25% being singletons, with the ten largest covering around 4.5%. This CDR3 contains 16 residues. V gave up 7 bases and J gave up 7 bases; unmatched junction bases: 19. The germline gives CDR1 SGHRS, CDR2 YFSETQ. This clonotype has more than one count but fewer than ten. What it recognizes is unknown. The same specimen was also included in a second study, on T cells expressing NK-cell markers.

The rearrangement joins TRBV5-1 to TRBJ1-1; 7 positions match TRBD1. This TCR came from a young woman in good health. Sequenced input: PBMCs. CDR3 bases: TGCGCCAGCTCAGATTTTCTTGACAGGGCCGGGGTTGAAGCTTTCTTT. Its protein product is CASSDFLDRAGVEAFF.